Given below is one T cell receptor (beta chain) in context. Its specificity is unknown. The data stem from a study of shared clonotypes between healthy human individuals. Findings and caveats of the study: With several donors compared, 5% to 5.5% of naive CD4 clonotypes were shared.

Only CD45RO-negative cells positively selected for CCR7 counted as naive CD8 cells, so terminally differentiated effector memory CD45RA+ cells were excluded. The germline V gene encodes CDR1 MDHEN and CDR2 SYDVKM. The CDR3 sequence is 15 residues long. V lost 5 bases and J 5 bases, leaving 18 bases between the germline ends. The protocol was immunoSEQ multiplex PCR, while the TCRdb copy is restricted to in-frame clones and leaves out a portion. Found here are millions of clones, approximately 95% of them singletons; the top ten hold roughly 1%. The sample taken for sequencing was naive CD8+ T cells sorted from blood. The source of this sequence is a man between 18 and 29 years old in good health. The V and J genes are TRBV28 and TRBJ2-5, with D perhaps matching TRBD1 (5 bases). The CDR3 spells CASSPTPGPGETQYF. In DNA form, the CDR3 reads TGTGCCAGCAGTCCCACGCCTGGGCCAGGGGAGACCCAGTACTTC.